The 8 T cell receptor beta chains below were found in one sample sequenced in a study of glioma-infiltrating T cells. The iRepertoire nested amplicon-rescue multiplex PCR amplified TCR alpha and beta CDR3s from RNA. In TCRdb, the multiplex PCR reads were re-called with MiXCR into one record per CDR3 protein. The sample consists of roughly 350,000 distinct CDR3 sequences, 41% of them appearing once. Sequences were obtained from glioma tissue, nonneoplastic brain tissue, or PBMCs (not recorded which). The receptors originated from a human donor with low-grade glioma or glioblastoma, undergoing nonglioma brain surgery, or in good health (not recorded which).

This clonotype turned up a few times. The V and J genes are TRBV5-1 and TRBJ1-1, with unresolved D. Germline CDR1 SGHRS, CDR2 YFSETQ. V shed 4 bases and J shed 10 bases, with 20 bases lying between them. The length of the CDR3 is 14 residues. CDR3 amino acids: CASSPYDRPLGAFF. The DNA for the CDR3 is TGCGCCAGCAGCCCATACGATCGACCCCTGGGAGCTTTCTTT.

The chain recombines TRBV25-1 with TRBJ2-3; D tentatively fits TRBD1 or TRBD2 (5 bases each). Germline V gives CDR1 MGHDK, CDR2 SYGVNS. V was shortened by 2 bases and J by 2 bases, with 8 bases between the two germline ends. The CDR3 loop spans 14 amino acids. The CDR3 nucleotides are TGTGCCAGCAGTGAACGGGACGACACAGATACGCAGTATTTT. Translating gives CASSERDDTDTQYF.

The J gene is TRBJ2-1, the V gene TRBV7-8; TRBD2 agrees at 7 bases. The germline V gene encodes CDR1 SGHVS and CDR2 FQNEAQ. V lost 1 base, J lost 5 bases, and 5 bases stayed unmatched. This CDR3 region has 15 residues. The CDR3 nucleotides read TGTGCCAGCAGCTTAGTCACTAGCGAAAACAATGAGCAGTTCTTC. It codes for CASSLVTSENNEQFF. Full variable domain (missing parts from reference TRBV7-8 and TRBJ2-1): GAGVSQSPRYKVAKRGQDVALRCDPISGHVSLFWYQQALGQGPEFLTYFQNEAQLDKSGLPSDRFFAERPEGSVSTLKIQRTQQEDSAVYLCASSLVTSENNEQFFGPGTRLTVL.

Concerning this clonotype: This may come from a read error, since a much larger clone is one base off. The gene calls are TRBV6-1 and TRBJ1-4; 9 bases are a match to TRBD1. This CDR3 comprises 16 residues. The germline gives CDR1 MNHNS, CDR2 SASEGT. The V and J ends lost 6 bases and 5 bases, in that order; junction bases with no gene match: 10. In DNA, the CDR3 is TGTGCCAGCAGAAAACCTTCCGGGACAGGGAATGAAAAACTGTTTTTT. Its protein is CASRKPSGTGNEKLFF.

As concerns this clonotype: Its ends do not fully match the called genes, so a read error is possible. The chain recombines TRBV10-3 with TRBJ2-5; 8 bases align to TRBD1. The CDR3 totals 16 residues. The germline gives CDR1 ENHRY, CDR2 SYGVKD. CDR3 nucleotides: TGTGCCATCAGTGTGAGGCCCGCAGGGGGCGGAGAGACGCAGTACTTC. Amino acid sequence: CAISVRPAGGGETQYF.

This clonotype came up a few times. The V gene is TRBV19, the J gene TRBJ1-1, with D unresolved. Germline CDR1 LNHDA, CDR2 SQIVND (reference sequence). This CDR3 spans 12 amino acids. Deletions cut 4 bases from V and 5 bases from J, with 8 bases between. CDR3 loop: CASSNLFTEAFF. CDR3 sequence (DNA): TGTGCCAGTAGTAACCTATTTACTGAAGCTTTCTTT.

Worth noting for this clonotype: The junction departs from germline at one end; a sequencing error may be responsible. The V call is TRBV6-1, the J call TRBJ2-6; D perhaps matches TRBD2 (6 bases). Germline values: CDR1 MNHNS, CDR2 SASEGT. CDR3 length: 18 residues. The CDR3 DNA is TGTGCCATCAGTGAGGAACCGGGAGATGCTTCTGGGGCCAACGTCCTGACTTTC. Residues: CAISEEPGDASGANVLTF.

The chain has TRBV20-1 and TRBJ2-7, with D unresolved. The V end lost 0 bases, the J end lost 5 bases, and 8 bases lay between the germline ends. This CDR3 region has 12 residues. Germline V gene data show CDR1 as DFQATT and CDR2 as SNEGSKA (reference sequence). DNA for the CDR3: TGCAGTGCTAGAGATCTTAGCAACGAGCAGTACTTC. It translates to CSARDLSNEQYF.